This T cell receptor (beta chain) was obtained from a study of technical replicates of blood from a few donors. Some clones are missing from TCRdb's copy, which holds only in-frame ones; the method was immunoSEQ multiplex PCR. This table holds about 79,000 clones, 85% to 95% found once. Sample: T cells isolated from PBMCs. This receptor was obtained from a human donor in good health.

CDR3 amino acids: CAWNTGDGNQPQHF. CDR3 DNA sequence: TGTGCCTGGAATACGGGGGATGGCAATCAGCCCCAGCATTTT. This sequence joins TRBV30 and TRBJ1-5, with a weak D call TRBD1 (5 bases). Germline V gene data show CDR1 as GTSNPN and CDR2 as SVGIG (reference sequence). Trimming took off 4 bases at V and 2 bases at J, with 12 bases between the two ends. This CDR3 comprises 14 residues.